Below, 26 T cell receptor beta chains from the same sample are listed, as sequenced in a study of shared clonotypes between healthy human individuals (dated by TCRdb to the early 2020s). The receptor library was made with the immunoSEQ multiplex PCR assay. TCRdb holds this immuneACCESS table with in-frame rearrangements only. Some clones are missing; in checked studies, unresolved V genes explain under half, and the rest has no known cause. The sample table lists nearly 500,000 clones, about 82% of them with a count of one. The ten largest clones take up 13% of the sample. Sequencing input: PBMCs. The receptor set was obtained from a woman in her forties in good health. Some clones in this sample may be carry-over from other donors' samples.

The gene calls are TRBV5-8 and TRBJ2-7, with 9 bases that match TRBD2. From germline, CDR1 is SGHTS and CDR2 YDEGEE. This CDR3 has 15 amino acids. V shed 0 bases, J shed 4 bases, and the junction held 5 bases outside the gene matches. This chain's CDR3 is CASSLELAGVYEQYF. The CDR3 DNA reads as TGTGCCAGCAGCTTGGAGTTAGCGGGAGTGTACGAGCAGTACTTC.

V gene TRBV4-1 combines with J gene TRBJ2-6; the match to TRBD1 covers 8 bases. This CDR3 region has 16 residues. Losses at the gene ends were 3 bases for V and 0 bases for J; bases not matched to a gene: 1. From germline, CDR1 is MGHRA and CDR2 YSYEKL. The CDR3 sequence is CASSQDRVSGANVLTF. CDR3 nucleotide sequence: TGCGCCAGCAGCCAGGACAGGGTCTCTGGGGCCAACGTCCTGACTTTC.

V usage is TRBV30 and J usage is TRBJ2-1, with D possibly being TRBD1 or TRBD2 (5 bases each). CDR1 and CDR2 (germline): GTSNPN, SVGIG (reference sequence). V lost 5 bases and J 10 bases, leaving 21 bases between the germline ends. CDR3 size: 14 residues. The CDR3 protein is CAWGAAGRPGEQFF. CDR3 DNA sequence: TGTGCCTGGGGGGCGGCAGGCCGGCCGGGAGAGCAGTTCTTC.

The V gene is TRBV27, the J gene TRBJ1-2; D unresolved. Trimming pared 1 base from V and 4 bases from J, leaving 16 bases between. Germline CDR1 is MNHEY and CDR2 is SMNVEV (reference sequence). The CDR3 covers 16 residues. The CDR3 region is CASSLYGYPTLYGYTF. CDR3 DNA sequence: TGTGCCAGCAGTTTATATGGATACCCGACCCTCTATGGCTACACCTTC.

This chain links TRBV5-1 with TRBJ2-7, with 7 bases identical to TRBD1. The length of the CDR3 is 15 residues. The germline V gene encodes CDR1 SGHRS and CDR2 YFSETQ. V lost 3 bases, J lost 6 bases, and 12 bases stayed unmatched. The CDR3 reads CASSSTTGSLIEQYF. The CDR3 DNA reads as TGCGCCAGCAGCTCGACGACAGGGAGCCTGATCGAGCAGTACTTC. The variable domain in full, with the rest retrieved from reference TRBV5-1 and TRBJ2-7, is KAGVTQTPRYLIKTRGQQVTLSCSPISGHRSVSWYQQTPGQGLQFLFEYFSETQRNKGNFPGRFSGRQFSNSRSEMNVSTLELGDSALYLCASSSTTGSLIEQYFGPGTRLTVT.

Here the CDR3 reads CASSLGTSFGDTQYF. CDR3 nucleotide sequence: TGTGCCAGCAGTTTAGGGACTAGTTTTGGAGATACGCAGTATTTT. This chain connects TRBV28 to TRBJ2-3; 8 nucleotides match TRBD2. This CDR3 is built from 15 residues. The V and J ends lost 2 bases and 5 bases, in that order; junction bases with no gene match: 6. CDR1 is MDHEN, CDR2 SYDVKM, per germline. The full variable domain, with the rest looked up from reference TRBV28 and TRBJ2-3, is DVKVTQSSRYLVKRTGEKVFLECVQDMDHENMFWYRQDPGLGLRLIYFSYDVKMKEKGDIPEGYSVSREKKERFSLILESASTNQTSMYLCASSLGTSFGDTQYFGPGTRLTVL.

The chain links TRBV5-1 to TRBJ1-5; D gene unclear. V was shortened by 4 bases and J by 2 bases, with 10 bases between the two germline ends. The length of the CDR3 is 14 residues. The V gene's germline CDR1 is SGHRS and CDR2 YFSETQ. The CDR3 reads CASSEGVGNQPQHF. CDR3 nucleotide sequence: TGCGCCAGCAGCGAGGGAGTCGGCAATCAGCCCCAGCATTTT.

The V and J genes are TRBV19 and TRBJ2-1; TRBD2 aligns across 7 bases. The CDR3 sequence is 14 residues long. J lost 12 bases, V lost 3 bases, and 11 bases had no gene match. CDR1 LNHDA and CDR2 SQIVND come from the germline V gene (reference sequence). The CDR3 reads CASSIREAGVWQFF. The CDR3, as DNA: TGTGCCAGTAGTATTCGGGAGGCCGGAGTTTGGCAGTTCTTC.

Remarks on this clone: It may be a read error: a sequence one base away is much more abundant. In the same sample, other DNA sequences code for this CDR3. CDR3: CASSLERNTEAFF. The CDR3 DNA sequence: TGTGCCAGCAGCTTAGAGAGGAACACTGAAGCTTTCTTT. This sequence joins TRBV7-2 and TRBJ1-1, with no clear D. Germline CDR1 SGHTA, CDR2 FQGNSA. CDR3 length: 13 amino acids. Trimming removed 1 base at V and 1 base at J, with 4 bases between.

This chain uses TRBV4-1 with TRBJ2-3; the D gene is possibly TRBD1 (6 bases). V lost 4 bases to trimming and J lost 5 bases, with 10 bases between them. Germline values: CDR1 MGHRA, CDR2 YSYEKL. The CDR3 consists of 13 residues. The CDR3 region has the DNA TGCGCCAGCAGCCTGCTACAGGGAGATACGCAGTATTTT. It yields the protein CASSLLQGDTQYF.

The chain employs TRBV11-2 and TRBJ2-1; D not resolved. The CDR3 contains 15 residues. Trimming shortened V by 1 base and J by 1 base, and 8 bases separated the two germline ends. The germline gives CDR1 SGHAT, CDR2 FQNNGV. This CDR3 reads CASSLGYSSYNEQFF. CDR3 nucleotides: TGTGCCAGCAGCTTAGGATATAGTTCCTACAATGAGCAGTTCTTC. Using reference TRBV11-2 and TRBJ2-1 for the parts outside the CDR3, the full variable domain is EAGVAQSPRYKIIEKRQSVAFWCNPISGHATLYWYQQILGQGPKLLIQFQNNGVVDDSQLPKDRFSAERLKGVDSTLKIQPAKLEDSAVYLCASSLGYSSYNEQFFGPGTRLTVL.

Of note for this clone: Other DNA sequences from this sample encode an identical CDR3 as well. This chain uses TRBV21-1 with TRBJ1-5. TRBV21-1 is assigned pseudogene status. This CDR3 comprises 14 residues. CDR3 loop: CASSKGGSNQPQHF. CDR3 in DNA: TGTGCCAGCAGCAAAGGGGGGAGCAATCAGCCCCAGCATTTT.

This chain links TRBV11-2 with TRBJ2-3, with 7 bases fitting TRBD2. This CDR3 comprises 14 residues. V dropped 3 bases and J dropped 4; count of bases not matched to a gene: 4. From germline, CDR1 is SGHAT and CDR2 FQNNGV. CDR3 protein: CASSFGLAADTQYF. CDR3 sequence (DNA): TGTGCCAGCAGCTTTGGGCTAGCGGCAGATACGCAGTATTTT.

The chain is built from TRBV28 and TRBJ2-5; either TRBD1 or TRBD2 may fit D (6 bases each). There are 14 residues in the CDR3. V gave up 5 bases and J gave up 5 bases, with 15 bases separating them. The germline gives CDR1 MDHEN, CDR2 SYDVKM. Here the CDR3 reads CASSEVTGRETQYF. DNA for the CDR3: TGTGCCAGCAGTGAAGTTACAGGGAGGGAGACCCAGTACTTC. The full variable domain, rest sourced from reference TRBV28 and TRBJ2-5, is DVKVTQSSRYLVKRTGEKVFLECVQDMDHENMFWYRQDPGLGLRLIYFSYDVKMKEKGDIPEGYSVSREKKERFSLILESASTNQTSMYLCASSEVTGRETQYFGPGTRLLVL.

About this clone itself: Relative to the germline gene, one junction end is altered; a read error may explain this. The chain is built from TRBV4-2 and TRBJ1-2, with 12 bases fitting TRBD1. The CDR3 is made up of 17 amino acids. Germline V CDR1 and CDR2: LGHNA, YNFKEQ. In DNA, the CDR3 is TGTGCCGGCAGCCAAACCAAGTCGGGACAGGGGGCTGATGGCTACACCTTC. This encodes CAGSQTKSGQGADGYTF.

This clone was recorded only once. J is TRBJ2-3 and V is TRBV29-1; tentatively, D is TRBD1 (5 bases). V was clipped by 3 bases and J by 4 bases, with 11 bases between them. This CDR3 is built from 13 residues. Germline V lookup: CDR1 SQVTM, CDR2 ANQGSEA. The CDR3 DNA reads TGCAGCGTTGATATCAGGGTGGCAGATACGCAGTATTTT. Protein product: CSVDIRVADTQYF.

The CDR3 DNA reads as TGCGCCAGCAGCTTGGAATGGGAACTAGCGGGGTACAATGAGCAGTTCTTC. This gives the protein CASSLEWELAGYNEQFF. The genes are TRBV5-1 and TRBJ2-1; 10 positions match TRBD2. Losses at the gene ends were 0 bases for V and 4 bases for J; bases not matched to a gene: 7. This CDR3 region has 17 residues. Looked up from germline, CDR1 is SGHRS and CDR2 is YFSETQ.

This chain connects TRBV15 to TRBJ2-7; 8 bases are a match to TRBD1. Trimming took 0 bases from V and 2 from J; bases not matched to a gene: 3. The CDR3 has 15 residues. Germline-derived CDR1 and CDR2 are LNHNV and YYDKDF (reference sequence). This chain's CDR3 is CATSREWTGTYEQYF. The CDR3, as DNA: TGTGCCACCAGCAGAGAGTGGACAGGGACCTACGAGCAGTACTTC.

On this clone: Other DNA sequences within the sample encode an identical CDR3. This sequence joins TRBV29-1 and TRBJ1-1; 7 nucleotides agree with TRBD1. CDR3 length: 13 amino acids. V was pared by 4 bases and J by 1 base, with 3 bases of the junction left unmatched. Germline CDR1 SQVTM, CDR2 ANQGSEA. The CDR3 DNA follows: TGCAGCGTTGCACAGGGGACGAACACTGAAGCTTTCTTT. Translated: CSVAQGTNTEAFF.

The CDR3 protein is CASSFFGIGSTGELFF. In nucleotides, the CDR3 is TGTGCCAGCAGCTTTTTCGGGATAGGGAGTACCGGGGAGCTGTTTTTT. The V and J genes are TRBV5-6 and TRBJ2-2; D perhaps matches TRBD2 (5 bases). V lost 2 bases and J 5 bases, leaving 16 bases between the germline ends. CDR3 length equals 16 residues. Looked up from germline, CDR1 is SGHDT and CDR2 is YYEEEE.

V usage is TRBV5-4 and J usage is TRBJ1-2; TRBD1 agrees at 8 bases. The CDR3 loop spans 13 amino acids. Per the germline V gene, CDR1 is SGHNT and CDR2 is YYREEE (reference sequence). The V segment lost 3 bases and the J segment 4 bases; nucleotides outside the gene matches: 2. CDR3 residues: CASSSDRGYGYTF. The CDR3 nucleotides are TGTGCCAGCAGCTCAGACAGGGGCTATGGCTACACCTTC.

The sample holds a few counts of this clone. The chain employs TRBV5-1 and TRBJ1-5, with D perhaps TRBD1 (5 bases). Trimming shortened V by 9 bases and J by 4 bases, and 20 bases separated the two germline ends. This CDR3 contains 15 residues. The germline V gene encodes CDR1 SGHRS and CDR2 YFSETQ. For the CDR3, the DNA is TGCGCCAAACCGGGAACTCCGGGGGGAAATCAGCCCCAGCATTTT. This translates into CAKPGTPGGNQPQHF.

This chain joins TRBV10-1 and TRBJ2-1; D gene unclear. Trimming took 0 bases from V and 4 from J, leaving 4 bases between them. CDR3 size: 13 residues. Germline V gene lookup returns CDR1 WNHNN and CDR2 SYGVQD (reference sequence). The CDR3: CASSESLYNEQFF. The CDR3 coding sequence is TGCGCCAGCAGTGAGTCTCTGTACAATGAGCAGTTCTTC.

CDR3 amino acids: CASRRDRGGDTQYF. The CDR3 nucleotides read TGTGCCAGCAGACGGGACAGGGGGGGAGATACGCAGTATTTT. V and J are TRBV7-9 and TRBJ2-3; TRBD1 agrees at 11 bases. CDR1 is SEHNR, CDR2 FQNEAQ, per germline (reference sequence). With V trimmed by 6 bases and J by 5 bases, 4 bases remained unmatched. There are 14 residues in the CDR3.

J is TRBJ2-5 and V is TRBV18; no clear D gene. V lost 1 base and J lost 0, with 6 bases in between. This CDR3 spans 14 amino acids. Germline values: CDR1 KGHSH, CDR2 LQKENI. The CDR3 loop is CASSPRSDQETQYF. CDR3 in DNA: TGTGCCAGCTCACCACGCTCAGACCAAGAGACCCAGTACTTC.

This clone was seen only a few times. This chain uses TRBV9 with TRBJ2-7; TRBD2 is a possible D gene (6 bases). Germline V gene lookup returns CDR1 SGDLS and CDR2 YYNGEE. V was trimmed by 4 bases and J by 5 bases, leaving 16 bases between them. The CDR3 covers 14 residues. CDR3 nucleotide sequence: TGTGCCAGCAGCCCCTACGGAGGAGGGAACGAGCAGTACTTC. It translates to CASSPYGGGNEQYF.